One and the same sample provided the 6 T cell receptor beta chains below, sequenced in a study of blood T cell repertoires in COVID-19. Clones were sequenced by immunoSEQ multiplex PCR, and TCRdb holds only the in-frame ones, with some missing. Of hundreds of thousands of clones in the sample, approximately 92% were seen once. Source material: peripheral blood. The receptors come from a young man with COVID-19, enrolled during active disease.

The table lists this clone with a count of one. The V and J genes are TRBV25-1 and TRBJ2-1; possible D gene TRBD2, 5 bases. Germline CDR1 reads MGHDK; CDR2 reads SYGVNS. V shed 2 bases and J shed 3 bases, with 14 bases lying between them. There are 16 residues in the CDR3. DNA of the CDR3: TGTGCCAGCAGTGAACGAAGCGGTAATTTCTACAATGAGCAGTTCTTC. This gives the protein CASSERSGNFYNEQFF.

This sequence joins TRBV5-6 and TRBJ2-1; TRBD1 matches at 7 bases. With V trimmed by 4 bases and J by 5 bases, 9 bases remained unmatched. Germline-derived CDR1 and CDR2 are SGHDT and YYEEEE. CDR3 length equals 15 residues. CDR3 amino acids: CASSGLRTGDNEQFF. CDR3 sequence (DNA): TGTGCCAGCAGCGGACTCCGGACAGGCGACAATGAGCAGTTCTTC.

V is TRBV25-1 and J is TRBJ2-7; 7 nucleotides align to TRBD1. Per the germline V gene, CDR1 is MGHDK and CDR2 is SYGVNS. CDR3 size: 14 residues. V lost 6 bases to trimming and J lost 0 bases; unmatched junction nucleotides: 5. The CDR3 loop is CASSRTGSSYEQYF. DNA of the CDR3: TGTGCCAGCAGCAGGACAGGCAGCTCCTACGAGCAGTACTTC.

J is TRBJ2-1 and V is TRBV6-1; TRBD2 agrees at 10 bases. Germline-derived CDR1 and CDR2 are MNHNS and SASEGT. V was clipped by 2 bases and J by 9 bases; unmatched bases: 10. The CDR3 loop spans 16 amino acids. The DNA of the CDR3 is TGTGCCAGCAGTGAACGGCTAGCGGGAGCCCCGGGTGAGCAGTTCTTC. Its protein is CASSERLAGAPGEQFF.

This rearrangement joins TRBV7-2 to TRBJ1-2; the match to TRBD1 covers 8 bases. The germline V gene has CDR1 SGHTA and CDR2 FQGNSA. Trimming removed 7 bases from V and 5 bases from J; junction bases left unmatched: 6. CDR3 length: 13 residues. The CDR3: CASTTGQGYGYTF. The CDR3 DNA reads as TGTGCCAGCACAACCGGACAGGGTTATGGCTACACCTTC.

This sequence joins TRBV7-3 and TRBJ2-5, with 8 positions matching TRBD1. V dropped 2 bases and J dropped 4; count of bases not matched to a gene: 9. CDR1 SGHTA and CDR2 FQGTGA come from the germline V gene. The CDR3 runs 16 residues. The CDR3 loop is CASSLQGRGHVETQYF. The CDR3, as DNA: TGTGCCAGCAGCTTACAGGGCAGGGGGCACGTAGAGACCCAGTACTTC.